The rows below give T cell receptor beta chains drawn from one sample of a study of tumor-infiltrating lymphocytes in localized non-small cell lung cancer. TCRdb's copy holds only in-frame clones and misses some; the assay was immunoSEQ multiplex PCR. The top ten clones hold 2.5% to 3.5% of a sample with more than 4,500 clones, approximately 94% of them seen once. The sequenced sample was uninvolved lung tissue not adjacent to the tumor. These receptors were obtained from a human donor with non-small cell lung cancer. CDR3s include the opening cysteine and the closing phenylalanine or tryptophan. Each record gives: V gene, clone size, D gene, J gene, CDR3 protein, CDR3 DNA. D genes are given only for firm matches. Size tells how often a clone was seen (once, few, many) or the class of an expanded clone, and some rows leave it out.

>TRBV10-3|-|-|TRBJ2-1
CAISVDFYNEQFF
TGTGCCATCAGTGTCGACTTTTACAATGAGCAGTTCTTC
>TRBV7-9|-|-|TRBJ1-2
CASSYLGGHTNYGYTF
TGTGCCAGCAGCTACCTAGGGGGTCATACTAACTATGGCTACACCTTC
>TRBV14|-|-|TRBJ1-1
CASSLNPVLNTEAFF
TGTGCCAGCAGCCTCAACCCCGTATTGAACACTGAAGCTTTCTTT
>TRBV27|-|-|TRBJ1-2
CASSLSAATYGYTF
TGTGCCAGCAGTCTTAGTGCGGCTACCTATGGCTACACCTTC
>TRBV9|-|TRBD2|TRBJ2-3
CASTIGVAGVSDTQYF
TGTGCCAGCACCATCGGGGTAGCGGGAGTTTCGGATACGCAGTATTTT
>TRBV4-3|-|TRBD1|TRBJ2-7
CASSRQGRTGFF
TGCGCCAGCAGCCGACAAGGGCGGACAGGGTTTTTC
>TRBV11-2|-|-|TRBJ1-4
CASSLASNEKLFF
TGTGCCAGCAGCTTAGCTAGTAATGAAAAACTGTTTTTT
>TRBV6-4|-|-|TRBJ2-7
CASSRSGTPLEQYF
TGTGCCAGCAGTAGATCCGGGACGCCTCTCGAGCAGTACTTC
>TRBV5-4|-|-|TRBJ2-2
CASSLDGLGTGELFF
TGTGCCAGCAGCTTGGACGGTTTAGGTACCGGGGAGCTGTTTTTT
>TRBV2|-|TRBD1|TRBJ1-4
CATATGEAEKLFF
TGTGCCACCGCGACAGGGGAGGCTGAAAAACTGTTTTTT
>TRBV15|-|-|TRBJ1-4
CATSGGGGGANEKLFF
TGTGCCACCAGTGGAGGCGGGGGGGGAGCTAATGAAAAACTGTTTTTT
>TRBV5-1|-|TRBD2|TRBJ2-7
CASSSGGVLYEQYF
TGCGCCAGCAGTTCTGGGGGGGTACTCTACGAGCAGTACTTC
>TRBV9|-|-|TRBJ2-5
CASSPRDQETQYF
TGTGCCAGCAGCCCCAGGGATCAAGAGACCCAGTACTTC
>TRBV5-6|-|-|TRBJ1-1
CASRAKSGSAEAFF
TGTGCCAGCAGGGCAAAGTCGGGATCCGCTGAAGCTTTCTTT
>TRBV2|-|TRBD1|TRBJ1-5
CASSEGDRGAQPQHF
TGTGCCAGCAGTGAGGGAGACAGGGGTGCTCAGCCCCAGCATTTT
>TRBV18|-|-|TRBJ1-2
CASSPLGTVGGYTF
TGTGCCAGCTCACCACTTGGCACAGTCGGGGGCTACACCTTC
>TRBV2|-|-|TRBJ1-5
CASTTGNSNQPQHF
TGTGCCAGCACAACAGGCAATAGCAATCAGCCCCAGCATTTT
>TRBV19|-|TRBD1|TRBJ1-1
CASSISFTAGGNTEAFF
TGTGCCAGTAGTATAAGTTTTACCGCAGGGGGAAACACTGAAGCTTTCTTT
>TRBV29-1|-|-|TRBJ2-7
CSVERGLAREQYF
TGCAGCGTTGAGCGGGGACTGGCACGCGAGCAGTACTTC
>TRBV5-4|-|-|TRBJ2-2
CASSPEIGGIGELFF
TGTGCCAGCAGCCCCGAGATCGGAGGGATCGGGGAGCTGTTTTTT
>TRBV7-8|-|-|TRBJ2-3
CASSPDRNTDTQYF
TGTGCCAGCAGCCCTGACAGGAACACAGATACGCAGTATTTT
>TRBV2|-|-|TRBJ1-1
CASSESKVGNTEAFF
TGTGCCAGCAGTGAGAGTAAGGTTGGAAACACTGAAGCTTTCTTT
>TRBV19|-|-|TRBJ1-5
CASSMRGAGSNQPQHF
TGTGCCAGTAGTATGCGGGGGGCGGGTAGCAATCAGCCCCAGCATTTT
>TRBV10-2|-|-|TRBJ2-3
CASTEGGSTDTQYF
TGCGCCAGCACCGAAGGAGGTAGCACAGATACGCAGTATTTT
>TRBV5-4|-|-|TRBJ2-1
CASSLDRAHNEQFF
TGTGCCAGCAGCCTGGACCGGGCCCACAATGAGCAGTTCTTC
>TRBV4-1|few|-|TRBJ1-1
CASSQGDLNTEAFF
TGCGCCAGCAGCCAAGGGGACCTGAACACTGAAGCTTTCTTT
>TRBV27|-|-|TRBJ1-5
CASSLMVGGNQPQHF
TGTGCCAGCAGTTTAATGGTGGGGGGCAATCAGCCCCAGCATTTT
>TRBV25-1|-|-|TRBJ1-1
CASSGGWDEAFF
TGTGCCAGCAGTGGGGGATGGGACGAAGCTTTCTTT
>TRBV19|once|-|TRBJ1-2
CASNGAGPARYGYTF
TGTGCCAGTAACGGGGCAGGGCCCGCCCGGTATGGCTACACCTTC
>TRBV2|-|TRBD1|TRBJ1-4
CASRPDRATNEKLFF
TGTGCCAGCAGACCCGACAGGGCGACTAATGAAAAACTGTTTTTT
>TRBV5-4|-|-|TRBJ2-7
CASSLVQSAAYEQYF
TGTGCCAGCAGCTTGGTACAGTCTGCTGCCTACGAGCAGTACTTC
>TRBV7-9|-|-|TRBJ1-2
CASTLLGEGGYTF
TGTGCCAGCACCCTCCTAGGGGAGGGAGGCTACACCTTC
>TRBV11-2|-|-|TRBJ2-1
CASSLDQRDEQFF
TGTGCCAGCAGCTTAGATCAACGAGATGAGCAGTTCTTC
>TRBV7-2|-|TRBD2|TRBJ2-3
CASSLGLAEADTQYF
TGTGCCAGCAGCCTGGGACTAGCGGAGGCGGATACGCAGTATTTT
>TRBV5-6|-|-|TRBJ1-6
CASSLSGLYNSPLHF
TGTGCCAGCAGCTTGTCAGGGCTCTATAATTCACCCCTCCACTTT
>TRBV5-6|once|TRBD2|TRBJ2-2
CASSLGQPGTSGGELFF
TGTGCCAGCAGCTTGGGACAACCCGGGACTAGCGGGGGGGAGCTGTTTTTT
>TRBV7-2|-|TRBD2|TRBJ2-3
CASSFRLAGDSDTQYF
TGTGCCAGCAGCTTTAGACTAGCGGGGGATTCAGATACGCAGTATTTT
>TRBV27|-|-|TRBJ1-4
CASSQRFTTNEKLFF
TGTGCCAGCAGTCAAAGATTTACAACTAATGAAAAACTGTTTTTT
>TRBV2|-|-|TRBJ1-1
CASSEDSKNTEAFF
TGTGCCAGCAGTGAAGACAGTAAGAACACTGAAGCTTTCTTT
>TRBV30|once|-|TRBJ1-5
CAWTEQDQPQHF
TGTGCCTGGACGGAACAGGATCAGCCCCAGCATTTT
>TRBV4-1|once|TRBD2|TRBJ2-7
CASSQDRAGVIYEQYF
TGCGCCAGCAGCCAAGATAGGGCGGGAGTAATCTACGAGCAGTACTTC
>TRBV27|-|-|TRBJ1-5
CASSLRQGWDSNQPQHF
TGTGCCAGCAGTTTAAGGCAGGGCTGGGATAGCAATCAGCCCCAGCATTTT
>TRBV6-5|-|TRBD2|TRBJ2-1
CASSGQASGNEQFF
TGTGCCAGCAGTGGTCAGGCTAGCGGGAATGAGCAGTTCTTC
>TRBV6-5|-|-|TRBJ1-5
CASRAGVSDNQPQHF
TGTGCCAGCAGGGCCGGGGTGTCGGACAATCAGCCCCAGCATTTT
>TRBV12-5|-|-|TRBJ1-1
CASGSGSSMNTEAFF
TGTGCTAGTGGTTCGGGCAGCTCCATGAACACTGAAGCTTTCTTT
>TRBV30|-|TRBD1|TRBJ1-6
CAWVPPGQGSPLHF
TGTGCCTGGGTTCCTCCGGGACAGGGTTCACCCCTCCACTTT
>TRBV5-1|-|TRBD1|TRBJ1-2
CASSRDSPNYGYTF
TGCGCCAGCAGCCGGGACAGCCCTAACTATGGCTACACCTTC
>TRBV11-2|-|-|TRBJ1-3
CASSFQDTIGNTIYF
TGTGCCAGCAGCTTCCAAGACACCATTGGAAACACCATATATTTT
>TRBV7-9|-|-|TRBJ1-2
CASSGGVGDYYGYTF
TGTGCCAGCAGCGGCGGAGTGGGGGATTACTATGGCTACACCTTC
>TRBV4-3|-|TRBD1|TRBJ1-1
CASSQTSGTGGTEAFF
TGCGCCAGCAGCCAGACTTCCGGGACAGGGGGCACTGAAGCTTTCTTT
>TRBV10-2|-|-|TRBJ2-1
CASSDPAGWLYNEQFF
TGCGCCAGCAGTGACCCCGCAGGATGGTTATACAATGAGCAGTTCTTC
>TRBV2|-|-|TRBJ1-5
CASSEPRGGQYNQPQHF
TGTGCCAGCAGTGAACCCCGGGGGGGCCAATACAATCAGCCCCAGCATTTT
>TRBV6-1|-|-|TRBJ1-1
CASSLHSTEAFF
TGTGCCAGCAGTCTCCACAGCACTGAAGCTTTCTTT
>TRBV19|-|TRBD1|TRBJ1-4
CASSQMTGGNEKLFF
TGTGCCAGTAGCCAGATGACAGGGGGTAATGAAAAACTGTTTTTT
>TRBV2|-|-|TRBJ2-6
CASSERAGANVLTF
TGTGCCAGCAGCGAGAGGGCTGGGGCCAACGTCCTGACTTTC
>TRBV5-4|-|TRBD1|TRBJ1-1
CASSLGQKNTEAFF
TGTGCCAGCAGCCTGGGACAGAAGAACACTGAAGCTTTCTTT
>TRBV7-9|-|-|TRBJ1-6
CASSLVGNSPLHF
TGTGCCAGCAGCTTAGTAGGGAATTCACCCCTCCACTTT
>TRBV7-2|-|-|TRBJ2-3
CASSLVRARADTQYF
TGTGCCAGCAGCTTGGTACGGGCCCGGGCAGATACGCAGTATTTT